The 7 T cell receptor beta chains listed next were all sequenced from one sample in a study of CD8 T cells in ankylosing spondylitis. MiXCR, applied by TCRdb to the 5' RACE reads, yields one record per CDR3 protein. This repertoire shows under 850,000 distinct CDR3 sequences, 15% to 20% found once; its top ten account for about 19%. Points from the study as a whole: It appeared that ankylosing spondylitis blood was characterized by a TCR beta motif of several highly homologous variants.

These receptors are not linked to any known antigen. Sequences were obtained from blood, either unsorted or a sorted T cell fraction (not recorded which). The receptors stem from a male donor with ankylosing spondylitis.

This clonotype occurred a few times. The chain has TRBV4-1 and TRBJ2-3; D is perhaps TRBD1 (5 bases). V was trimmed by 5 bases and J by 6 bases, leaving 15 bases between them. CDR1 and CDR2 (germline): MGHRA, YSYEKL. The CDR3 runs 14 residues. The CDR3 spells CASSGALPSDTQYF. The CDR3 DNA reads as TGCGCCAGCAGCGGGGCCCTTCCCAGCGATACGCAGTATTTT.

V and J are TRBV27 and TRBJ1-2; D is undetermined. The CDR3 runs to 13 residues. Deletions cut 5 bases from V and 3 bases from J, with 10 bases between. CDR1 and CDR2 from the germline V gene are MNHEY and SMNVEV (reference sequence). The CDR3 DNA reads TGTGCCAGCAGTCCCAGTGGAGACTATGGCTACACCTTC. Protein product: CASSPSGDYGYTF.

The gene calls are TRBV5-5 and TRBJ2-3; 8 bases are a match to TRBD2. The CDR3 has 15 amino acids. The germline V gene has CDR1 SGHKS and CDR2 YYEKEE (reference sequence). The trim removed 2 bases at V and 6 bases at J, leaving 8 bases unmatched. CDR3: CASSFRRGAADTQYF. The DNA for the CDR3 is TGTGCCAGCAGCTTTAGGCGGGGGGCAGCTGATACGCAGTATTTT.

This clonotype occurred a few times. The chain links TRBV4-2 to TRBJ2-7; D unresolved. The length of the CDR3 is 14 residues. Germline values: CDR1 LGHNA, CDR2 YNFKEQ. V was clipped by 4 bases and J by 0 bases, with 10 bases between them. This CDR3 reads CASSPGPISYEQYF. The CDR3 DNA follows: TGTGCCAGCAGCCCCGGGCCGATCTCCTACGAGCAGTACTTC.

This clonotype appeared a few times. This rearrangement joins TRBV20-1 to TRBJ1-5; a weak D match, TRBD1 (5 bases). This CDR3 is built from 14 residues. V lost 1 base and J lost 6, with 13 bases in between. The germline CDR1 and CDR2 sequences are DFQATT and SNEGSKA (reference sequence). The CDR3 loop reads CSARGDREAQPQHF. The CDR3 DNA reads as TGCAGTGCTAGAGGGGACCGAGAGGCTCAGCCCCAGCATTTT.

Only a few counts were recorded for this clonotype. The V and J genes are TRBV20-1 and TRBJ2-7; D not resolved. The CDR3 has 12 residues. Germline V lookup: CDR1 DFQATT, CDR2 SNEGSKA (reference sequence). Trimming shortened V by 4 bases and J by 3 bases, and 10 bases separated the two germline ends. CDR3 in DNA: TGCAGTGCTACTCGGAGAGGCTACGAGCAGTACTTC. Encoded protein: CSATRRGYEQYF.

This clonotype was seen a few times. The rearrangement uses TRBV10-3 and TRBJ2-7; 8 positions agree with TRBD1. V shed 4 bases, J shed 3 bases, and the junction held 2 bases outside the gene matches. From germline, CDR1 is ENHRY and CDR2 SYGVKD. This CDR3 is 13 amino acids long. The CDR3 DNA is TGTGCCATCAGTGGAGGGACAGGCTACGAGCAGTACTTC. Its protein is CAISGGTGYEQYF.